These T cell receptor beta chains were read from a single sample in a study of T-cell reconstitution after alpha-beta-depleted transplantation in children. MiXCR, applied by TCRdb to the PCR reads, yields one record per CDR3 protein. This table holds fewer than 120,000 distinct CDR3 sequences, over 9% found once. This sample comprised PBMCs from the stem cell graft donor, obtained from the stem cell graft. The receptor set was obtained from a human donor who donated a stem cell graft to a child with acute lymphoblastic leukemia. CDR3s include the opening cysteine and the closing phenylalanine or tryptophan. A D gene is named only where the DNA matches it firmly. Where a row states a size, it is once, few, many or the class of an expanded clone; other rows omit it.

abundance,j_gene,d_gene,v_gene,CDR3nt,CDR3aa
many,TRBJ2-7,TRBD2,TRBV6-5,TGTGCCAGCGGACTAGCGGGCACCTACGAGCAGTACTTC,CASGLAGTYEQYF
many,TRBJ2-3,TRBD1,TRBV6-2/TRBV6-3,TGTGCCAGCAGTTACCCGGACAGGGGCGGAGATACGCAGTATTTT,CASSYPDRGGDTQYF
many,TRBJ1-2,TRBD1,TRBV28,TGTGCCAGCAGTTTCCCAAAGGGACAGGAGTCCTATGGCTACACCTTC,CASSFPKGQESYGYTF
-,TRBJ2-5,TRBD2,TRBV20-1,TGCAGTGCGCCGACTAGCGGGAGGGCCTGGGAGACCCAGTACTTC,CSAPTSGRAWETQYF
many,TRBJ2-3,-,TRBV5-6,TGTGCCAGCAGCTCCTTGACCTCTAGCACAGATACGCAGTATTTT,CASSSLTSSTDTQYF
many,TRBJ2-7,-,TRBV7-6,TGTGCCAGCAGCTCCCACCCTTCTTCCGCCGAGCAGTACTTC,CASSSHPSSAEQYF
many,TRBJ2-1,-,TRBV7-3,TGTGCCAGCAGCTTAACCCCGACAGTATACAATGAGCAGTTCTTC,CASSLTPTVYNEQFF
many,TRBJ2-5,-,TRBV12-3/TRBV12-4,TGTGCCAGCAGTTTTGGACACAACCAAGAGACCCAGTACTTC,CASSFGHNQETQYF
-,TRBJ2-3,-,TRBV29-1,TGCAGCGTTGAGAGGGGAGCGCAGTATTTT,CSVERGAQYF
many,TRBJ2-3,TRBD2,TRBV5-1,TGCGCCAGCAGCTTGATAGTCGGGACTAGCGGGGGGTGGCCAGATACGCAGTATTTT,CASSLIVGTSGGWPDTQYF
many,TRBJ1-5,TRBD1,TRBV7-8,TGTGCCAGCACCTCGACAGGGTATGGCAATCAGCCCCAGCATTTT,CASTSTGYGNQPQHF
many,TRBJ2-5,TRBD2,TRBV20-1,TGCAGTGCTCCCAGACTAGCGGGGGTCCAAGAGACCCAGTACTTC,CSAPRLAGVQETQYF
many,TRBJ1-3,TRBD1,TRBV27,TGTGCCAGCAGTTTCACAGGGGACTCTGGAAACACCATATATTTT,CASSFTGDSGNTIYF
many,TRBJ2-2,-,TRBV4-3,TGCGCCAGCAGCCAAGTCGATGCCACCGGGGAGCTGTTTTTT,CASSQVDATGELFF
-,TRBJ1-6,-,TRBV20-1,TGCAGTGCCCCAGGAGTTTCACCCCTCCACTTT,CSAPGVSPLHF
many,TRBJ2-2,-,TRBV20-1,TGCAGTGCTAGGGTGGGCGACTTGAACACCGGGGAGCTGTTTTTT,CSARVGDLNTGELFF
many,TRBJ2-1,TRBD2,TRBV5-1,TGCGCCAGCACCCGCGGGGGGAACCTTAATCATGAGCAGTTCTTC,CASTRGGNLNHEQFF
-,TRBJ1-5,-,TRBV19,TGTGCCAGTCGCCGACAGGTTTATAGCAATCAGCCCCAGCATTTT,CASRRQVYSNQPQHF
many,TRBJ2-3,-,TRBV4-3,TGCGCCAGCAGCCAAGGGGAGGGGGTAGATACGCAGTATTTT,CASSQGEGVDTQYF
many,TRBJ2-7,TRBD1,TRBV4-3,TGCGCCAGCAGCCAAGAGAGGATCTCCCCGCGCGCGACAGGGGGCTACGAGCAGTACTTC,CASSQERISPRATGGYEQYF
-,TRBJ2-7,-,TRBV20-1,TGCAGTGCTCGAACCCTCACTGGACTCTACGAGCAGTACTTC,CSARTLTGLYEQYF
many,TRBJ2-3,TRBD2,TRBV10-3,TGTGCCATCAGACTAGCGGCCCTTGGGAGTGGCACAGATACGCAGTATTTT,CAIRLAALGSGTDTQYF
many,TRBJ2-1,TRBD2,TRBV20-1,TGCAGTGCTAGAGGGACCGGGACTAGCGGGAGGTGGGGACACAATGAGCAGTTCTTC,CSARGTGTSGRWGHNEQFF
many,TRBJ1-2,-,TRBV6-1,TGTGCCAGCAGTGAAGGAGGGGTGGGAGGCTACACCTTC,CASSEGGVGGYTF
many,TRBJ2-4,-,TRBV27,TGTGCCAGCAGTTTAGGGGGCAAAAACATTCAGTACTTC,CASSLGGKNIQYF
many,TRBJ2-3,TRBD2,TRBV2,TGTGCCAGCAGATCAACAGGTGGGACTAGCGGGGAAAGCACAGATACGCAGTATTTT,CASRSTGGTSGESTDTQYF
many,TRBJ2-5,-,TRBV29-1,TGCAGCGTTGGGTTAGCGGATCAAGAGACCCAGTACTTC,CSVGLADQETQYF
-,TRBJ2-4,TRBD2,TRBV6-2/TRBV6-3,TGTGCCAGCAGCTCCACGCGACGGGAGGCTAAAAACATTCAGTACTTC,CASSSTRREAKNIQYF
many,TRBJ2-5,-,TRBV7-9,TGTGCCAGCAGCTTAGAGGGGGGGGTCCAAGAGACCCAGTACTTC,CASSLEGGVQETQYF
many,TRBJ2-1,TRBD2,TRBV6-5,TGTGCCAGCAGTTACTCGAGCGGGAGGGCCAATGAGCAGTTCTTC,CASSYSSGRANEQFF
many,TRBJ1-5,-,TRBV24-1,TGTGCCACCAGTGATAAAGGGTGGGGAAATCAGCCCCAGCATTTT,CATSDKGWGNQPQHF
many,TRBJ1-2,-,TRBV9,TGTGCCAGCAGCGTAGGTGGTGGCTACACCTTC,CASSVGGGYTF
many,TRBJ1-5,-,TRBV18,TGTGCCAGCTCAGGGACAATGGGCAATCAGCCCCAGCATTTT,CASSGTMGNQPQHF
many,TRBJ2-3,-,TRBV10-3,TGTGCCATCAGTGTAGGGGCCGATCTCACTACGCAGTATTTT,CAISVGADLTTQYF
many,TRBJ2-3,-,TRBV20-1,TGCAGTGCCAAACGTTTAGGCACAGATACGCAGTATTTT,CSAKRLGTDTQYF
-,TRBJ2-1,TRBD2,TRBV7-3,TGTGCCAGCAGCTTAAATCCCTCCCAGGCTAGCGGGAGGAATGAGCAGTTCTTC,CASSLNPSQASGRNEQFF
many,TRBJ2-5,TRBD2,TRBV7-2,TGTGCCAGCAGCCGAGGGGGGGCTAGCGGGGGTCAAGAGACCCAGTACTTC,CASSRGGASGGQETQYF
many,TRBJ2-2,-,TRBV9,TGTGCCAGCAGCCCGGACGGGGAGCTGTTTTTT,CASSPDGELFF
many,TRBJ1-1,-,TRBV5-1,TGCGCCAGCAGCTCAAACTCGAAAGGGGAAGCTTTCTTT,CASSSNSKGEAFF
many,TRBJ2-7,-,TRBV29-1,TGCAGCGTTGTGGAGGGCTACGAGCAGTACTTC,CSVVEGYEQYF
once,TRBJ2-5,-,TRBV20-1,TGCAGTGCTAGGGAGGGGTCGGTTACAGGGGTGGTAAAAGAGACCCAGTACTTC,CSAREGSVTGVVKETQYF
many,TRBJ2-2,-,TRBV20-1,TGCAGTGCCGGATACACCGGGGAGCTGTTTTTT,CSAGYTGELFF
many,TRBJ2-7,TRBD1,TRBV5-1,TGCGCCAGCAGCCTCCGGGGACAGGGGGCCTACGAGCAGTACTTC,CASSLRGQGAYEQYF
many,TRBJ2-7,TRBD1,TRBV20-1,TGCAGTGCTAGAGCACCGGGACAGGTGGTTTACGAGCAGTACTTC,CSARAPGQVVYEQYF
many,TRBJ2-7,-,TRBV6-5,TGTGCCAGCAGTTCTCCTCCAATCTACGAGCAGTACTTC,CASSSPPIYEQYF
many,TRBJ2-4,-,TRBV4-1,TGCGCCAGCAGCCAAGGGAGGGACATTCAGTACTTC,CASSQGRDIQYF